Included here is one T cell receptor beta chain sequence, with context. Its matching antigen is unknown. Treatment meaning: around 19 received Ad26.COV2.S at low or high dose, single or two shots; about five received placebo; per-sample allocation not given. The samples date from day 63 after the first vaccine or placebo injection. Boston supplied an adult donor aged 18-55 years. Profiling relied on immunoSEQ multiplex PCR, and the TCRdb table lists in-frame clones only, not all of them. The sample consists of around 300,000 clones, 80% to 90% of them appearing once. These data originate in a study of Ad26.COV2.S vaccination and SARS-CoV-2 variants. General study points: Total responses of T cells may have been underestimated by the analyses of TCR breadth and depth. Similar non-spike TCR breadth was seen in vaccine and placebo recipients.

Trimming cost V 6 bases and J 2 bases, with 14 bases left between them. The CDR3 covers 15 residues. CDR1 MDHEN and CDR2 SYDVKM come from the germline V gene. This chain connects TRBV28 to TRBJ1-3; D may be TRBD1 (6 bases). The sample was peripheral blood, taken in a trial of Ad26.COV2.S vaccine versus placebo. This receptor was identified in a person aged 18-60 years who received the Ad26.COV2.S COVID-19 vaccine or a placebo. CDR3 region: CASSRWGAPGNTIYF. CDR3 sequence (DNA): TGTGCCAGCAGCCGATGGGGGGCGCCTGGAAACACCATATATTTT. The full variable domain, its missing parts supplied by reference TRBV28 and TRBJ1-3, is DVKVTQSSRYLVKRTGEKVFLECVQDMDHENMFWYRQDPGLGLRLIYFSYDVKMKEKGDIPEGYSVSREKKERFSLILESASTNQTSMYLCASSRWGAPGNTIYFGEGSWLTVV.